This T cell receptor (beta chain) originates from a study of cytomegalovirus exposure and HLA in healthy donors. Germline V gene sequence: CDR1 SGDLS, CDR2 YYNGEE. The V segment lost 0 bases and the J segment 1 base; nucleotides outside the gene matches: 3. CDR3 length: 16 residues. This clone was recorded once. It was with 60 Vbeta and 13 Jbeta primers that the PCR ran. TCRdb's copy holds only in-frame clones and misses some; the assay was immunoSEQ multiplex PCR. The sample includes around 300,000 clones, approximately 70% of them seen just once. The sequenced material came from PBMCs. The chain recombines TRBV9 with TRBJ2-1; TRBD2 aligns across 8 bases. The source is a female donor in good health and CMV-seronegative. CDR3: CASSVGTSKSYNEQFF. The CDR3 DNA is TGTGCCAGCAGCGTAGGGACTAGCAAATCCTACAATGAGCAGTTCTTC.